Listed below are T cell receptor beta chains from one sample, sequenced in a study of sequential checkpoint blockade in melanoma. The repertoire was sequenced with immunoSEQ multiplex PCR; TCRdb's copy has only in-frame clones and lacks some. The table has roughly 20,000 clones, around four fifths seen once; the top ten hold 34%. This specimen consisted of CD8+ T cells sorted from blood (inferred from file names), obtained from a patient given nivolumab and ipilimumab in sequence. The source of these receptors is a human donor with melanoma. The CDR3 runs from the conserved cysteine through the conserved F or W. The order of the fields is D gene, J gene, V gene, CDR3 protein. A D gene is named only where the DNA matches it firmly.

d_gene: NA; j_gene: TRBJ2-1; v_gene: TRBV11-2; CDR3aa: CASSSRQDSNEQFF
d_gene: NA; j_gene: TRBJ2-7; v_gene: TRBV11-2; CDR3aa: CASSLSLSYEQYF
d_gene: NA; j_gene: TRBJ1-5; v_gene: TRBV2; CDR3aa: CASRQNSNQPQHF
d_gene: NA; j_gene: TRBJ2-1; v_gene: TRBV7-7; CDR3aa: CASSFVGAPYNEQFF
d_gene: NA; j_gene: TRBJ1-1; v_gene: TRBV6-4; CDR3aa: CASSDWGRQGRAFF
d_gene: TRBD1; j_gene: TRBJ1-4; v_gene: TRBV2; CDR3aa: CASRQLADRGGGEKLFF
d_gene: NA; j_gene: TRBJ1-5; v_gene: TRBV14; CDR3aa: CASSQGSTGSGQPQHF
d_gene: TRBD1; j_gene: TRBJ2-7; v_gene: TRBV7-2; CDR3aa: CASRETGDNYEQYF
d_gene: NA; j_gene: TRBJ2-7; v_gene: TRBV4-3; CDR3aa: CASSHQTGFSYEQYF
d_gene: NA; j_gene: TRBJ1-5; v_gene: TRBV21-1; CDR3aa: CASTQSMTKGHVLGSYSNQPQHF
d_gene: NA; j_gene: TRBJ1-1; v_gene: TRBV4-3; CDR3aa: CASSQDSGGLNTEAFF
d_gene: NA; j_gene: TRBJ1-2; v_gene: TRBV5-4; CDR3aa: CASSTTGSYTF
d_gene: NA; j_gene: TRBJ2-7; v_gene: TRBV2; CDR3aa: CASSEAVTGSGEQYF
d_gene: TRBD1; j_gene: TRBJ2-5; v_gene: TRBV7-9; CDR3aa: CASSLAAGGLETQYF
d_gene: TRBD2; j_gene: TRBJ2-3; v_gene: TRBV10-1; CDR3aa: CASSDPAGADTQYF
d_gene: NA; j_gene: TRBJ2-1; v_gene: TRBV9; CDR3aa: CASSLGGTYNEQFF
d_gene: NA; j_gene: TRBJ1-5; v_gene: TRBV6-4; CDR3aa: CASSEDAGPNQPQHF
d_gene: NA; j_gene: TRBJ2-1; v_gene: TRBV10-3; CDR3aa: CASTRRQKLNNEQFF
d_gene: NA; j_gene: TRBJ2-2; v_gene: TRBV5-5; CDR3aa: CASSLAWPSGELFF
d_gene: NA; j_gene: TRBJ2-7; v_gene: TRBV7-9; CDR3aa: CASSLAQGYEQYF
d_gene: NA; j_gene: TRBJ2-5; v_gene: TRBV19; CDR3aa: CASSIRLEDSVSLGPETQYF
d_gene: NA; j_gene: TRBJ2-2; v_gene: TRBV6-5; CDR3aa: CASRDIQFNTGELFF
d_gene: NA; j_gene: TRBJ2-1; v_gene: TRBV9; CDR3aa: CASSVSGSAGNEQFF
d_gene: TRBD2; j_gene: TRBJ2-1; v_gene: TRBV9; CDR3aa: CASSVDTSGDYNEQFF
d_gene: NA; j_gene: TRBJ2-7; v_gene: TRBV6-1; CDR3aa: CASSEGVGAYEQYF
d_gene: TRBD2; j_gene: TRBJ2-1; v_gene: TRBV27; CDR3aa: CASRIGLAGGLNEQFF
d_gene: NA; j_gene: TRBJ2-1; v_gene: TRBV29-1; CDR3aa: CSVAAGPTYNEQFF
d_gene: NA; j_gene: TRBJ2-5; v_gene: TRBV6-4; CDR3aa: CASPEGGEVGQETQYF
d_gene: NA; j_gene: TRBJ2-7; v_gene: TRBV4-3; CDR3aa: CASSRFASFPYEQYF
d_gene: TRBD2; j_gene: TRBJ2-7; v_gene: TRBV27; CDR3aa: CASRLTSGRAREQYF
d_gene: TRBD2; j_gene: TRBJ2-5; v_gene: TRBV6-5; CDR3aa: CASSYSGGNQETQYF
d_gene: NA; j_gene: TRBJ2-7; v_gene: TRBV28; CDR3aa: CASSWTGVFEQYF
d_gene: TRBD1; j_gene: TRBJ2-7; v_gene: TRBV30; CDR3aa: CAWSFGTASYEQYF
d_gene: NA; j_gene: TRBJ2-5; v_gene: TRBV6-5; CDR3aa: CASSYSTGAQETQYF
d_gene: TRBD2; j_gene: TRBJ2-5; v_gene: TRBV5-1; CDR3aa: CASSLAPSGGSETQYF
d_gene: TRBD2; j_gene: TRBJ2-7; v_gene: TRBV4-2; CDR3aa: CASSFGPSGTYEQYF
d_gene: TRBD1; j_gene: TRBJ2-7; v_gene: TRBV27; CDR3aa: CASSSLGQGGYEQYF
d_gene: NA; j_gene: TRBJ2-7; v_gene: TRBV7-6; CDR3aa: CASSLAGTYEQYF
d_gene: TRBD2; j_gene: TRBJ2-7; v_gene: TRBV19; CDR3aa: CAMTSGTYEQYF
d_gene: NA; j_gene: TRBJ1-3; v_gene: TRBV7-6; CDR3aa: CASSLDRPLAHTIYF
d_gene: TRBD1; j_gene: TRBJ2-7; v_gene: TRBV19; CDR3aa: CASSMGPGQGTDEQYF
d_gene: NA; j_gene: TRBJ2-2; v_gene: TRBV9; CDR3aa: CAGSVSSLSPGGDSGELFF
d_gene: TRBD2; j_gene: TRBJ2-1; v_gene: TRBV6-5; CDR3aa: CASGLAGGYNEQFF
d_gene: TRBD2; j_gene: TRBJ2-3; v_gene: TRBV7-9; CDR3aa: CASSLSAGGADTQYF
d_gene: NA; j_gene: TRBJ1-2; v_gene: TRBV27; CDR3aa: CASSEQGPNYGYTF
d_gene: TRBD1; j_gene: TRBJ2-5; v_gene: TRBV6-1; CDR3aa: CASSEITGGKETQYF
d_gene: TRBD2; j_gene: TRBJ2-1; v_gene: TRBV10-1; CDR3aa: CASSDSAGGLLYNEQFF
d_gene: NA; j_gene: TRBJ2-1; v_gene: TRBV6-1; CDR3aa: CASSDLAVGNYNEQFF
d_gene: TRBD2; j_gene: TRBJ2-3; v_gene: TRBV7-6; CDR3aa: CASSLGGATDTQYF
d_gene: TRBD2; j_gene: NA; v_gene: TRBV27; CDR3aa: CASSVLAGGPYEQYF
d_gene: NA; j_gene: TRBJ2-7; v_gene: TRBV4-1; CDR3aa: CASSQGAGEQYF
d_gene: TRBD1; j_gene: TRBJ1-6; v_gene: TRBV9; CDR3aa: CASSVEGAHSPLHF
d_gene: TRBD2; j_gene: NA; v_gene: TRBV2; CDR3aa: CATITSGSYEQYF
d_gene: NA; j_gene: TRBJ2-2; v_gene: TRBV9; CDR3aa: CASTPWEPYTGELFF
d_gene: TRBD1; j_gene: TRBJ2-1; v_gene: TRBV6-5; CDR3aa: CASKDRAYYNEQFF